One and the same sample provided the 21 T cell receptor beta chains below, sequenced in a study of identical twins (dated by TCRdb to between 2015 and 2016). Library preparation employed 5' RACE. The sequencer was an Illumina HiSeq 2000. Using fastp at Q25 and MiXCR, TCRdb reprocessed the public reads and kept productive beta chains. Rows are combined by CDR3 protein, so each entry shows the most common genes and DNA. The sample contains 700,000 or so distinct CDR3 sequences, over 20% of them found a single time. About 4.5% of the sample is taken by the ten largest. This sample was shared with a second study, whose subject was T cells expressing NK-cell markers.

The sample comprised PBMCs. The source is a woman in her late teens or twenties in good health.

J is TRBJ1-4 and V is TRBV29-1; 8 positions agree with TRBD1. Germline loops: CDR1 SQVTM, CDR2 ANQGSEA. The J segment lost 5 bases and the V segment lost 4 bases, leaving 3 bases of the junction unmatched. The CDR3 is 13 amino acids. The CDR3 DNA reads as TGCAGCGTTGTGCAGGGGGCGAATGAAAAACTGTTTTTT. Residues: CSVVQGANEKLFF.

The chain links TRBV9 to TRBJ2-3; unclear D gene. In germline, CDR1 is SGDLS, CDR2 YYNGEE. The CDR3 extends over 13 amino acids. The V end was cut by 0 bases, the J end by 4 bases, with 6 bases between. The CDR3 spells CASSVGQSDTQYF. CDR3 in DNA: TGTGCCAGCAGCGTAGGGCAATCAGATACGCAGTATTTT.

J is TRBJ1-1 and V is TRBV19; 7 nucleotides agree with TRBD1. Germline V CDR1 and CDR2: LNHDA, SQIVND (reference sequence). The CDR3 covers 16 residues. The ends lost 3 bases at V and 0 bases at J; junction bases unmatched: 7. Written as DNA, the CDR3 is TGTGCCAGTAGTATTGTCGGGACAGCCATGAACACTGAAGCTTTCTTT. Translating it yields CASSIVGTAMNTEAFF.

The sample holds a few counts of this clonotype. The gene calls are TRBV6-5 and TRBJ2-3, with 10 bases lining up with TRBD1. V shed 2 bases, J shed 5 bases, and the junction held 7 bases outside the gene matches. The CDR3 sequence is 16 residues long. Germline values: CDR1 MNHEY, CDR2 SVGAGI. This CDR3 reads CASSYSTGTGEDTQYF. The CDR3 nucleotides are TGTGCCAGCAGTTACAGTACCGGGACAGGGGAAGATACGCAGTATTTT.

Only a few counts were recorded for this clonotype. This chain connects TRBV10-3 to TRBJ2-1, with D tentatively TRBD1 (7 bases). The germline V and J ends were trimmed by 10 bases and 8 bases, with 24 bases remaining between them. The CDR3 is 15 amino acids. CDR1 is ENHRY and CDR2 is SYGVKD in the germline V gene. In DNA form, the CDR3 reads TGTGCCACCCTGCCTAACAGGGGAGGAGGCGATGAGCAGTTCTTC. Residues: CATLPNRGGGDEQFF.

Turning to this clonotype: An end of the junction does not agree with germline; a read error may underlie this. The CDR3 is CASSLRVGLLGVDGGF. CDR3 in DNA: TGTGCCAGCAGTTTGCGCGTGGGACTTTTGGGCGTCGACGGGGGGTTT. The V and J genes are TRBV12-3 or TRBV12-4 and TRBJ2-3, with 7 bases that match TRBD2. The CDR3 is 16 residues long.

This clonotype was recorded at least ten times. V and J are TRBV5-1 and TRBJ1-1; a weak D match, TRBD1 (5 bases). The CDR3 length is 14 residues. V lost 1 base, J lost 4 bases, and 11 bases lay in between. CDR1 SGHRS and CDR2 YFSETQ come from the germline V gene. The CDR3: CASSLTSGSTEAFF. The DNA of the CDR3 is TGCGCCAGCAGCTTGACTTCAGGGAGCACTGAAGCTTTCTTT.

In its sample, this clonotype was seen a few times. The missing conserved phenylalanine or tryptophan at the end of this CDR3 makes a read error likely. The DNA is left out, because the CDR3 cannot be placed on it with certainty; the CDR3 is given as TCRdb lists it. The genes are TRBV7-2 and TRBJ2-1; the table's D call, TRBD2, has no DNA check behind it. A total of 15 residues make up the CDR3, ends included. Per germline, CDR1 SGHTA and CDR2 FQGNSA. The CDR3 spells CASTQTWLAGGPSSL.

This clonotype was counted ten times or more. This rearrangement joins TRBV6-1 to TRBJ2-1; the D gene is possibly TRBD1 (6 bases). V lost 7 bases to trimming and J lost 4 bases, with 14 bases between them. Germline CDR1 MNHNS, CDR2 SASEGT. This CDR3 region has 14 residues. Here the CDR3 DNA reads TGTGCCAGCAATAAGGCCCAGGGGTACAATGAGCAGTTCTTC. Translated: CASNKAQGYNEQFF.

There are a few counts of this clonotype. V and J are TRBV24-1 and TRBJ1-6; D perhaps matches TRBD1 (5 bases). V lost 3 bases and J 6 bases, leaving 11 bases between the germline ends. Germline V lookup: CDR1 KGHDR, CDR2 SFDVKD. CDR3 length equals 15 residues. The CDR3 region is CATSDLQEVNSPLHF. CDR3 DNA sequence: TGTGCCACCAGTGATCTACAGGAGGTTAATTCACCCCTCCACTTT.

A few counts support this clonotype. This chain connects TRBV25-1 to TRBJ1-2; TRBD1 matches at 10 bases. V shed 0 bases, J shed 3 bases, and the junction held 4 bases outside the gene matches. This CDR3 spans 16 amino acids. Germline V gene lookup returns CDR1 MGHDK and CDR2 SYGVNS. For the CDR3, the DNA is TGTGCCAGCAGTGAATATGTGACAGGGGGCGACTATGGCTACACCTTC. Translation gives CASSEYVTGGDYGYTF.

This clonotype has only a few counts. This chain joins TRBV10-3 and TRBJ2-1, with D maybe TRBD2 (5 bases). The CDR3 has 16 residues. V gave up 10 bases and J gave up 6 bases, with 25 bases separating them. The V gene's germline CDR1 is ENHRY and CDR2 SYGVKD. CDR3 region: CASELGGLGLGNEQFF. CDR3 sequence (DNA): TGTGCCAGCGAACTAGGAGGACTCGGCCTCGGCAATGAGCAGTTCTTC.

In its sample, this clonotype was seen a few times. J is TRBJ2-3 and V is TRBV5-6; TRBD1 aligns across 7 bases. This CDR3 has 17 residues. The J segment lost 3 bases and the V segment lost 4 bases, leaving 14 bases of the junction unmatched. Per germline, CDR1 SGHDT and CDR2 YYEEEE. This chain's CDR3 is CASSLVVTGTATDTQYF. CDR3 DNA sequence: TGTGCCAGCAGCCTTGTCGTTACCGGGACAGCGACAGATACGCAGTATTTT.

This clonotype occurred many times. The rearrangement uses TRBV20-1 and TRBJ2-1, with TRBD2 identical over 13 bases. This CDR3 is built from 18 residues. The V segment lost 1 base and the J segment 2 bases; nucleotides outside the gene matches: 8. The V gene's germline CDR1 is DFQATT and CDR2 SNEGSKA (reference sequence). This chain's CDR3 is CSARAIPGLAGTYNEQFF. CDR3 DNA: TGCAGTGCTAGAGCCATCCCGGGACTAGCGGGAACCTACAATGAGCAGTTCTTC.

This clonotype was detected only a few times. V and J are TRBV20-1 and TRBJ1-1; D is ambiguous. Germline V lookup: CDR1 DFQATT, CDR2 SNEGSKA (reference sequence). The ends were cut back, 7 bases at V and 3 bases at J, with 12 bases in the middle. The CDR3 totals 12 residues. In nucleotides, the CDR3 is TGCAGTGTTCTTAAAGGATACACTGAAGCTTTCTTT. This encodes CSVLKGYTEAFF.

The V and J genes are TRBV27 and TRBJ2-2; no definite D call. V lost 1 base and J 3 bases, leaving 9 bases between the germline ends. The germline CDR1 and CDR2 sequences are MNHEY and SMNVEV (reference sequence). The CDR3 has 15 residues. CDR3 coding DNA: TGTGCCAGCAGTTTATGGCAGTCTGACACCGGGGAGCTGTTTTTT. It is translated as CASSLWQSDTGELFF.

This clonotype was found a few times. The chain links TRBV7-9 to TRBJ2-1, with 7 bases aligning to TRBD1. V shed 3 bases, J shed 4 bases, and the junction held 3 bases outside the gene matches. The V gene's germline CDR1 is SEHNR and CDR2 FQNEAQ (reference sequence). The CDR3 runs to 14 residues. CDR3 loop: CASSFKTGYNEQFF. The CDR3 nucleotides read TGTGCCAGCAGCTTTAAGACAGGGTACAATGAGCAGTTCTTC.

This clonotype was detected a few times. The chain employs TRBV11-2 and TRBJ2-7; TRBD1 aligns across 7 bases. The germline V gene encodes CDR1 SGHAT and CDR2 FQNNGV. The CDR3 is 15 residues long. The V segment lost 0 bases and the J segment 6 bases; nucleotides outside the gene matches: 8. CDR3 region: CASSLDAGGSGEQYF. CDR3 nucleotides: TGTGCCAGCAGCTTAGATGCAGGGGGATCGGGCGAGCAGTACTTC.

The table lists this clonotype with a few counts. The V call is TRBV30, the J call TRBJ1-5; D gene ambiguous. CDR3 size: 12 residues. Germline loops: CDR1 GTSNPN, CDR2 SVGIG (reference sequence). V lost 2 bases, J lost 12 bases, and 14 bases lay in between. In DNA, the CDR3 is TGTGCCTGGAGTAGGCTGGGAGGTCGCCAGCATTTT. Its translation: CAWSRLGGRQHF.

The chain recombines TRBV10-1 with TRBJ2-4, with D tentatively TRBD2 (7 bases). V was shortened by 6 bases and J by 8 bases, with 14 bases between the two germline ends. This CDR3 is 13 amino acids long. The germline CDR1 and CDR2 sequences are WNHNN and SYGVQD (reference sequence). The CDR3 is CASSPGAGDIQYF. In nucleotides, the CDR3 is TGCGCCAGCAGCCCAGGGGCGGGAGACATTCAGTACTTC.

This clonotype occurred many times. This chain joins TRBV5-1 and TRBJ2-7; 12 nucleotides agree with TRBD2. The germline gives CDR1 SGHRS, CDR2 YFSETQ. The junction had 9 bases not matched to a gene; V was cut back by 1 base and J by 4 bases. This CDR3 is built from 17 residues. The CDR3 sequence: CASSLMASGRAGYEQYF. CDR3 nucleotides: TGCGCCAGCAGCTTGATGGCTAGCGGGAGGGCCGGGTACGAGCAGTACTTC. The whole variable domain, remainder taken from reference TRBV5-1 and TRBJ2-7, is KAGVTQTPRYLIKTRGQQVTLSCSPISGHRSVSWYQQTPGQGLQFLFEYFSETQRNKGNFPGRFSGRQFSNSRSEMNVSTLELGDSALYLCASSLMASGRAGYEQYFGPGTRLTVT.